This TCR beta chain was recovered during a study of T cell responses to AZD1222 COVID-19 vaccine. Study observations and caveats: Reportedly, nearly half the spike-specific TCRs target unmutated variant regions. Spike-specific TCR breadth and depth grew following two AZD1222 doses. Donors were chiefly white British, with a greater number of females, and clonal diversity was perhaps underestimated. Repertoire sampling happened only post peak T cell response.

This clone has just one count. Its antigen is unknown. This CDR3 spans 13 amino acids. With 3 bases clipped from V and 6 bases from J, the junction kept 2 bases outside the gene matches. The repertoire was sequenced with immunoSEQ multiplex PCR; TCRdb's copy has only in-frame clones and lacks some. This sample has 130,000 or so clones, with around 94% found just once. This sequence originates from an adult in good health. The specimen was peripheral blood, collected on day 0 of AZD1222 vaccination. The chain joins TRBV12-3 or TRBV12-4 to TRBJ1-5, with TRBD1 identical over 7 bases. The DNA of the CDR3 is TGTGCCAGCAGTTTTAAGGGGGCTCAGCCCCAGCATTTT. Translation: CASSFKGAQPQHF.